This section outlines one T cell receptor beta chain sequence together with its context. This specimen belongs to a study of control samples from healthy donors and cancer patients. V lost 3 bases, J lost 2 bases, and 11 bases lay in between. CDR3 length equals 15 residues. Germline V gene lookup returns CDR1 MNHNS and CDR2 SASEGT. Only in-frame clones appear in the TCRdb table, and some are missing; sequencing was by immunoSEQ multiplex PCR. The sample consists of about 140,000 clones, 90% to 95% of them appearing once. This chain links TRBV6-1 with TRBJ2-1, with a possible D match to TRBD1 (5 bases). The sequence derives from a man aged 40-49 years in good health. Sequenced sample: blood. The CDR3 is CASSEETVPYNEQFF. CDR3 in DNA: TGTGCCAGCAGTGAGGAGACAGTTCCCTACAATGAGCAGTTCTTC.